Each of the 4 T cell receptor beta chains below was sequenced from the same sample in a study of blood T cell repertoires in COVID-19. Sequencing used immunoSEQ multiplex PCR; TCRdb keeps in-frame clones, though not all of them. The repertoire holds about 200,000 clones, with 70% to 90% as singletons. Material: peripheral blood. These receptors were obtained from a man aged 55 to 70 with acute or convalescent COVID-19.

The chain recombines TRBV7-6 with TRBJ2-1; D perhaps matches TRBD2 (7 bases). V was clipped by 4 bases and J by 7 bases, with 26 bases between them. The CDR3 is 18 amino acids. The germline CDR1 and CDR2 sequences are SGHVS and FNYEAQ. CDR3 sequence: CASSSTWGGRDSMNEQFF. CDR3 in DNA: TGTGCCAGCAGCTCCACTTGGGGGGGGCGGGATTCAATGAATGAGCAGTTCTTC.

This clone was recorded only once. This rearrangement joins TRBV4-1 to TRBJ1-5; 9 bases agree with TRBD1. Germline V gives CDR1 MGHRA, CDR2 YSYEKL. Losses at the gene ends were 1 base for V and 2 bases for J; bases not matched to a gene: 9. The CDR3 consists of 18 residues. The CDR3 DNA reads as TGCGCCAGCAGCCAAGTTGAGACTGGACAGGGGCGCAATCAGCCCCAGCATTTT. Its protein product is CASSQVETGQGRNQPQHF.

CDR3 sequence reads: CASSIPTGAIGDRTEAFF. The CDR3 DNA sequence: TGTGCCAGTAGTATTCCAACAGGGGCGATAGGAGATAGGACTGAAGCTTTCTTT. This chain links TRBV19 with TRBJ1-1; 7 positions agree with TRBD1. The ends lost 3 bases at V and 5 bases at J; junction bases unmatched: 18. The CDR3 runs 18 residues. Germline-derived CDR1 and CDR2 are LNHDA and SQIVND (reference sequence).

The J gene is TRBJ2-5, the V gene TRBV2; D gene ambiguous. CDR1 and CDR2 from the germline V gene are SNHLY and FYNNEI. There are 14 residues in the CDR3. The V end lost 0 bases, the J end lost 3 bases, and 8 bases lay between the germline ends. Written as DNA, the CDR3 is TGTGCCAGCAGTGAAGCGTCCAGAAAAGAGACCCAGTACTTC. As protein: CASSEASRKETQYF.